This paragraph reports one T cell receptor (beta chain). This clonotype was counted only a few times. Its antigen target is currently unknown. The record has no base qualities; no much larger clone is one base away. From the germline V gene, CDR1 is MNHNS and CDR2 is SASEGT. The V end gives up 1 base and the J end 4 bases, leaving 3 bases in the junction not matched to a gene. The cysteine opens and the phenylalanine closes a CDR3 of 14 amino acids. The kept DNA is CDR3 alone, 42 bases in frame from the first base. This sample was taken from a study of response to subunit inactivated influenza vaccine (dated by TCRdb to the late 2010s). For the study in its entirety: Deep quantitative profiling of the T cell receptor repertoire was used in the study to follow responses to a trivalent subunit inactivated influenza vaccine. Study-wide findings and limitations: It was suggested by the authors that each seasonal influenza vaccination may recruit only a limited number of new T cells.

Library generation was performed with RT-PCR. Sequencing relied on an Illumina HiSeq 2500. The raw public reads went through TCRdb reprocessing: fastp at Q25, MiXCR clone calling, in-frame beta chains kept. Every distinct CDR3 protein forms one entry, paired with its most common genes and DNA. Present in this sample are roughly 500,000 distinct CDR3 sequences, approximately 17% of which were seen just once. The ten largest clones take up 2.5% to 3.5% of the sample. Here the chain combines TRBV6-1 and TRBJ2-7; 8 bases in between match TRBD2. The origin of this receptor is a man aged 50 to 69 who received an inactivated influenza vaccine. Donor details come from another sample of the same person, matched by shared clones. The specimen comprised CD4+ T cells sorted from PBMCs, sampled 23 months after vaccination. The DNA sequence is TGTGCCAGCAGTGAAGGTAGCGGGGTTTACGAGCAGTACTTC. Translated, this gives CASSEGSGVYEQYF.